This T cell receptor beta chain was identified during a study of blood T cells in healthy people across ages. CDR1 and CDR2 from the germline V gene are MNHNS and SASEGT. This CDR3 region has 14 residues. Trimming stripped 7 bases from V and 0 bases from J, with 13 bases between. The authors ran a second PCR of about 6 to 11 cycles using a sample-barcoded 5' primer and a J-beta primer mix. One entry per CDR3 protein, called by TCRdb with MiXCR from the 5' RACE reads. The profile shows 1.2 million to 1.5 million distinct CDR3 sequences, almost 60% of them singletons. The TCR was taken from a young man in good health. This chain connects TRBV6-1 to TRBJ2-7; D unresolved. The sequenced sample was blood. The CDR3 DNA follows: TGTGCCAGCAATGCTGGATCTAGCTCCTACGAGCAGTACTTC. It translates to CASNAGSSSYEQYF.